This T cell receptor beta chain was recorded in a study of cytomegalovirus exposure and HLA in healthy donors. The donors, nominally healthy at sampling, likely had unrecorded immune exposures. PCR amplification relied on 60 Vbeta primers (plus 13 Jbeta primers). In the source study's methods: In a later analysis, of 70 million to 85 million unique beta chains, approximately 10 million appeared in at least two donors. Produced via immunoSEQ multiplex PCR; TCRdb's table is partial and in-frame only. V and J calls and clone size follow that table, whereas D and trimming were derived from the DNA. This sample has fewer than 250,000 clones; 65% to 85% occur once, and the top ten carry 2.5% to 3%. This clone is a singleton in its sample. CDR1 SGHAT and CDR2 FQNNGV come from the germline V gene. This CDR3 comprises 14 residues. Trimming took off 1 base at V and 6 bases at J, with 10 bases between the two ends.

V gene TRBV11-2 combines with J gene TRBJ2-1, with D unresolved. The sample comprised PBMCs. The source of this sequence is a young man in good health and CMV-seronegative. The CDR3 DNA is TGTGCCAGCAGCTTAGTCGGTCTACCCAATGAGCAGTTCTTC. This encodes CASSLVGLPNEQFF.